This TCR beta chain was documented in a study of T cell responses to AZD1222 COVID-19 vaccine. This clone has ten or more counts. The target antigen is unknown. The assay was immunoSEQ multiplex PCR, and TCRdb's table has in-frame clones only and misses some. The sample records about 170,000 clones, about nine tenths being singletons. Overall study findings and caveats: Seropositive at baseline were only five or six AZD1222 recipients.

V lost 1 base, J lost 0 bases, and 6 bases lay in between. Germline V gives CDR1 KGHSH, CDR2 LQKENI. The CDR3 extends over 14 amino acids. This sequence originates from an adult in good health. The input for sequencing was peripheral blood, taken on day 0 of AZD1222 vaccination. V and J are TRBV18 and TRBJ1-1, with D hard to call. CDR3 protein: CASSPQSLNTEAFF. In DNA form, the CDR3 reads TGTGCCAGCTCACCACAGAGTTTGAACACTGAAGCTTTCTTT.